This T cell receptor (beta chain) appears in the sequencing data of a study of T-cell reconstitution after alpha-beta-depleted transplantation in children. Preparation of the TCRbeta library was carried out with unique molecular identifiers. Via MiXCR, TCRdb re-called the PCR reads, giving one row per CDR3 protein. The repertoire holds over 200,000 distinct CDR3 sequences, with more than 15% as singletons. The CDR3 extends over 15 amino acids. Trimming removed 1 base at V and 3 bases at J, with 13 bases between. The J gene is TRBJ2-7, the V gene TRBV12-3 or TRBV12-4; D may be TRBD1 or TRBD2 (6 bases each). The TCR sequence derives from a male patient aged 2-15 years who had a stem cell transplant for acute lymphoblastic leukemia, so the T cells may come from the graft donor. Sample: PBMCs, mostly from graft donor cells, taken 360 days after TCRalphabeta/CD19-depleted stem cell transplant. The CDR3 reads CASSLGGGPVYEQYF. The CDR3 nucleotides are TGTGCCAGCAGTTTAGGTGGGGGGCCCGTCTACGAGCAGTACTTC.